The 3 T cell receptor beta chains given below trace back to one sample, sequenced in a study of response to subunit inactivated influenza vaccine. TCRdb reprocessed the RT-PCR reads with MiXCR, giving one entry per CDR3 protein. This table holds approximately 680,000 distinct CDR3 sequences, 15% to 19% found once. The sample was PBMCs from blood, taken approximately 13 days after vaccination. The source is a middle-aged man who received an inactivated influenza vaccine.

This clonotype appeared a few times. This chain joins TRBV5-1 and TRBJ1-1; possibly TRBD1 for D (5 bases). The CDR3 consists of 13 residues. The germline V gene has CDR1 SGHRS and CDR2 YFSETQ. V lost 0 bases, J lost 3 bases, and 6 bases lay in between. This CDR3 is CASSLGDDTEAFF. In DNA form, the CDR3 reads TGCGCCAGCAGCTTGGGGGACGACACTGAAGCTTTCTTT.

Only a few counts were recorded for this clonotype. The CDR3 nucleotides are TGTGCCAGCAGCTCGGCTCGTAGTTCAGATACGCAGTATTTT. Translating gives CASSSARSSDTQYF. This rearrangement joins TRBV7-3 to TRBJ2-3; D unclear. Germline values: CDR1 SGHTA, CDR2 FQGTGA. V lost 4 bases, J lost 4 bases, and 12 bases lay in between. This CDR3 has 14 residues.

The rearrangement links TRBV5-1 to TRBJ2-6; the D is unclear. The germline gives CDR1 SGHRS, CDR2 YFSETQ. The CDR3 extends over 16 amino acids. V was shortened by 0 bases and J by 0 bases, with 7 bases between the two germline ends. The CDR3 protein is CASSLAAFSGANVLTF. In DNA, the CDR3 is TGCGCCAGCAGCTTGGCCGCGTTCTCTGGGGCCAACGTCCTGACTTTC.